The 17 T cell receptor beta chains presented below share a single source sample, sequenced in a study of blood T cell repertoires in COVID-19. The data were produced by immunoSEQ multiplex PCR, yet TCRdb's version contains in-frame clones alone and is incomplete. Of roughly 480,000 clones listed, approximately 92% are singletons. The sequenced sample consisted of peripheral blood. All receptors come from a man aged 18 to 29 with COVID-19, enrolled during active disease.

This chain connects TRBV19 to TRBJ2-1; the match to TRBD1 covers 9 bases. The CDR3 is 16 residues long. The ends lost 10 bases at V and 2 bases at J; junction bases unmatched: 12. Per germline, CDR1 LNHDA and CDR2 SQIVND (reference sequence). The CDR3 reads CATVGVRTGAYNEQFF. Written as DNA, the CDR3 is TGTGCCACCGTAGGCGTCCGGACAGGGGCCTACAATGAGCAGTTCTTC.

The chain recombines TRBV7-9 with TRBJ2-7, with TRBD1 identical over 8 bases. From germline, CDR1 is SEHNR and CDR2 FQNEAQ (reference sequence). The CDR3 extends over 15 amino acids. V was pared by 5 bases and J by 4 bases, with 10 bases of the junction left unmatched. CDR3 sequence: CASSPTDRDRYEQYF. DNA for the CDR3: TGTGCCAGCAGCCCTACGGACCGGGACAGGTACGAGCAGTACTTC.

The rearrangement links TRBV7-9 to TRBJ2-1; D perhaps matches TRBD1 (5 bases). CDR3 length: 15 amino acids. V lost 1 base and J 6 bases, leaving 13 bases between the germline ends. In germline, CDR1 is SEHNR, CDR2 FQNEAQ (reference sequence). CDR3 coding DNA: TGTGCCAGCAGCTTAGTTTTAGGGGTTGGCAATGAGCAGTTCTTC. Translated: CASSLVLGVGNEQFF.

This clone showed up just once. This chain connects TRBV9 to TRBJ2-2; TRBD1 might be the D (6 bases). This CDR3 comprises 15 residues. Germline CDR1 SGDLS, CDR2 YYNGEE. Trimming left V 4 bases short and J 2 bases short, with 12 bases between. The CDR3 nucleotides read TGTGCCAGCAGCCCTCGACAGGTCAACACCGGGGAGCTGTTTTTT. Translated: CASSPRQVNTGELFF.

In its sample, this clone was seen many times. The V call is TRBV4-1, the J call TRBJ2-1; D possibly corresponds to TRBD2 (5 bases). Germline CDR1 reads MGHRA; CDR2 reads YSYEKL. The CDR3 totals 18 residues. The V and J ends lost 1 base and 0 bases respectively, with 16 bases between them. The CDR3, as DNA: TGCGCCAGCAGCCAAGCCAGTATCGGGGTTAGCTCCTACAATGAGCAGTTCTTC. It is translated as CASSQASIGVSSYNEQFF.

The chain links TRBV3-1 (or the pseudogene TRBV3-2) to TRBJ2-5, with TRBD2 matching 9 bases. Trimming cost V 5 bases and J 5 bases; bases outside gene matches: 3. Germline CDR1 is LGHDT and CDR2 is YNNKEL (reference sequence). The CDR3 covers 13 residues. The CDR3 loop is CASSFGLAETQYF. CDR3 coding DNA: TGTGCCAGCAGCTTCGGACTAGCGGAGACCCAGTACTTC.

The chain employs TRBV6-1 and TRBJ1-1; TRBD1 aligns across 8 bases. Germline CDR1 MNHNS, CDR2 SASEGT. V dropped 3 bases and J dropped 6; count of bases not matched to a gene: 15. CDR3 length: 17 residues. CDR3 nucleotide sequence: TGTGCCAGCAGTGATTTTGGGACAGGTCTTGGCTTGGCTGAAGCTTTCTTT. This codes for CASSDFGTGLGLAEAFF.

This clone was picked up one time. The rearrangement links TRBV28 to TRBJ2-4, with D perhaps TRBD1 (5 bases). The V gene lost 5 bases and the J gene lost 3 bases, with 11 bases spanning the gap. In germline, CDR1 is MDHEN, CDR2 SYDVKM. The CDR3 covers 14 residues. For the CDR3, the DNA is TGTGCCAGCAGTCAAACAGGTAGCAAAAACATTCAGTACTTC. Translating gives CASSQTGSKNIQYF. Using reference TRBV28 and TRBJ2-4 for the parts outside the CDR3, the full variable domain is DVKVTQSSRYLVKRTGEKVFLECVQDMDHENMFWYRQDPGLGLRLIYFSYDVKMKEKGDIPEGYSVSREKKERFSLILESASTNQTSMYLCASSQTGSKNIQYFGAGTRLSVL.

The chain is built from TRBV19 and TRBJ2-1; D gene uncertain. Between the trimmed V and J ends, which lost 3 bases and 9 bases, there was a span of 15 bases. CDR1 is LNHDA and CDR2 is SQIVND in the germline V gene (reference sequence). The CDR3 is made up of 14 amino acids. CDR3 nucleotide sequence: TGTGCCAGTAGTATGGCGGCTGTCCGAACTGAGCAGTTCTTC. Protein product: CASSMAAVRTEQFF.

The chain has TRBV6-5 and TRBJ2-3; no firm D call. Between the trimmed V and J ends, which lost 0 bases and 4 bases, there was a span of 5 bases. Germline loops: CDR1 MNHEY, CDR2 SVGAGI. The CDR3 contains 13 residues. The CDR3 loop is CASSYSSPDTQYF. CDR3 DNA sequence: TGTGCCAGCAGTTACTCGAGCCCAGATACGCAGTATTTT.

This clone was counted a single time. The junction departs from the called germline gene at one end, perhaps through a read error. The chain recombines TRBV9 with TRBJ2-1; possible D gene TRBD1, 6 bases. The CDR3 contains 13 residues. The germline V gene encodes CDR1 SGDLS and CDR2 YYNGEE. CDR3 sequence: CASSGGDGGHALF. The CDR3 DNA reads TGTGCCAGCAGCGGAGGAGATGGGGGACACGCCCTCTTC.

The J gene is TRBJ1-4, the V gene TRBV18, with 9 bases lining up with TRBD1. The germline CDR1 and CDR2 sequences are KGHSH and LQKENI. J lost 8 bases, V lost 3 bases, and 4 bases had no gene match. CDR3 length: 14 residues. The CDR3 nucleotides are TGTGCCAGCTCACCGGGACAGGGAGGGGAAAAACTGTTTTTT. It codes for CASSPGQGGEKLFF.

This chain joins TRBV5-4 and TRBJ2-2; tentative D call: TRBD1 (6 bases). V was clipped by 1 base and J by 5 bases, with 12 bases between them. CDR1 and CDR2 from the germline V gene are SGHNT and YYREEE (reference sequence). This CDR3 comprises 15 residues. The CDR3 nucleotides read TGTGCCAGCAGCTTGCAGGGGTCAGGTACCGGGGAGCTGTTTTTT. Encoded protein: CASSLQGSGTGELFF. Looking up the rest from reference TRBV5-4 and TRBJ2-2 gives the full variable domain: ETGVTQSPTHLIKTRGQQVTLRCSSQSGHNTVSWYQQALGQGPQFIFQYYREEENGRGNFPPRFSGLQFPNYSSELNVNALELDDSALYLCASSLQGSGTGELFFGEGSRLTVL.

The chain has TRBV24-1 and TRBJ2-6; a possible D gene is TRBD2 (6 bases). The CDR3 is made up of 15 amino acids. Trimming took 11 bases from V and 2 from J, leaving 15 bases between them. Germline V gives CDR1 KGHDR, CDR2 SFDVKD. This chain's CDR3 is CAIGTDRPGANVLTF. In DNA form, the CDR3 reads TGTGCCATCGGGACTGATCGACCTGGGGCCAACGTCCTGACTTTC.

V gene TRBV13 combines with J gene TRBJ1-1; D gene unclear. Germline lookup yields CDR1 PRHDT and CDR2 FYEKMQ (reference sequence). The V end was cut by 2 bases, the J end by 1 base, with 14 bases between. The CDR3 runs 16 residues. CDR3 sequence reads: CASSLKEDAGNTEAFF. In DNA form, the CDR3 reads TGTGCCAGCAGCTTAAAGGAGGATGCGGGGAACACTGAAGCTTTCTTT.

The chain employs TRBV5-5 and TRBJ1-3; D remains unclear. This CDR3 spans 16 amino acids. CDR1 and CDR2 from the germline V gene are SGHKS and YYEKEE (reference sequence). The V and J ends lost 4 bases and 0 bases respectively, with 14 bases between them. CDR3: CASSSSLTYSGNTIYF. In nucleotides, the CDR3 is TGTGCCAGCAGCAGCTCCCTAACTTACTCTGGAAACACCATATATTTT.

The rearrangement joins TRBV3-1 (or the pseudogene TRBV3-2) to TRBJ2-5; 7 nucleotides agree with TRBD2. With 3 bases clipped from V and 5 bases from J, the junction kept 6 bases outside the gene matches. The CDR3 sequence is 14 residues long. The germline V gene encodes CDR1 LGHDT and CDR2 YNNKEL (reference sequence). The CDR3 DNA is TGTGCCAGCAGCCAGAGCGGGATGATGGAGACCCAGTACTTC. This translates into CASSQSGMMETQYF.